This TCR beta chain appears in the sequencing data of a study of naive and memory T cell subsets. Treatment here: skin biopsy from PPD injection site in Mantoux-positive individual. TCR cDNA received a 3' ligated oligonucleotide that carried a UMI. Tuberculin skin test biopsies were taken where PPD was injected in Mantoux-positive people. Input was roughly 1 to 1,100 ng of DNase-treated total RNA without cell sorting. Four PCR rounds used nested alpha and beta constant region primers plus the SP2 primer. For blood and skin samples, reverse transcription used TCR alpha and beta constant primers. From the UMI-ligation and nested PCR reads, TCRdb called clonotypes with MiXCR, one entry per CDR3 protein. The profile covers around 37,000 distinct CDR3 sequences, with approximately 11% appearing a single time and 3.5% to 5% taken by the ten largest. V was trimmed by 4 bases and J by 1 base, leaving 5 bases between them. In germline, CDR1 is SQVTM, CDR2 ANQGSEA. CDR3 size: 12 residues.

This clonotype has a count of ten or more. The chain has TRBV29-1 and TRBJ2-1; D is undetermined. This TCR derives from an adult in good health. Specimen: skin, collected from a tuberculin skin test site. The CDR3 bases are TGCAGCGTTGTTTTTTCCTACAATGAGCAGTTCTTC. As protein: CSVVFSYNEQFF.